The TCR beta chain under discussion was sequenced for a study of regulatory T cells in long-lasting Graves disease. This clonotype was recorded many times. The antigen is not known. CDR3 length: 13 residues. The V end lost 7 bases, the J end lost 4 bases, and 13 bases lay between the germline ends. CDR1 SNHLY and CDR2 FYNNEI come from the germline V gene. Time point defined: newly diagnosed GD, antithyroid drugs for less than 3 months. There was RNA extracted from PBMCs, and the TCR library was made from it. CDR3 regions were amplified by Arm-PCR using iRepertoire HTBI primers to build TCR beta libraries. One entry per CDR3 protein results from TCRdb running MiXCR on the multiplex PCR reads. This sample carries roughly 560,000 distinct CDR3 sequences, more than 10% of them seen once, and the ten largest clones take around 10%. Whole-study results and caveats: Persistent Graves' patients showed less TCR diversity than newly diagnosed ones.

This sample also belongs to another study, concerning T cells in Graves' hyperthyroidism and ophthalmopathy.

V gene TRBV2 combines with J gene TRBJ1-1; tentative D call: TRBD1 (6 bases). The specimen comprised peripheral blood mononuclear cells (PBMCs), sampled at new diagnosis, from a patient treated with antithyroid drugs. The TCR was taken from a woman aged 25 to 39 with Graves disease. The CDR3 reads CASNKEGGTEAFF. Written as DNA, the CDR3 is TGTGCCAGCAACAAAGAAGGGGGCACTGAAGCTTTCTTT.